The 7 T cell receptor beta chains presented below share a single source sample, sequenced in a study of shared clonotypes between healthy human individuals. The assay was immunoSEQ multiplex PCR, and TCRdb's table has in-frame clones only and misses some. This sample has millions of clones, with approximately 94% found just once. Sequencing used naive CD4+ T cells sorted from blood. Sample subset: CD45RA+ positively selected. These receptors came from a man aged 18 to 30 in good health.

The chain recombines TRBV7-9 with TRBJ1-2, with TRBD1 as a possible D gene (5 bases). The germline V gene has CDR1 SEHNR and CDR2 FQNEAQ (reference sequence). The CDR3 contains 15 residues. The germline V and J ends were trimmed by 7 bases and 3 bases, with 18 bases remaining between them. The CDR3 sequence: CASTWDGTFDYGYTF. In nucleotides, the CDR3 is TGTGCCAGCACCTGGGACGGGACCTTCGACTATGGCTACACCTTC.

In DNA, the CDR3 is TGCGCCAGCAGCCAAGAAACACAGGGGGGAGCGAAGGTTAGCAATCAGCCCCAGCATTTT. Protein product: CASSQETQGGAKVSNQPQHF. J is TRBJ1-5 and V is TRBV4-1; 8 bases map to TRBD1. Germline CDR1 MGHRA, CDR2 YSYEKL. The CDR3 extends over 20 amino acids. V was clipped by 0 bases and J by 0 bases; unmatched bases: 13.

The chain combines TRBV6-5 with TRBJ2-2; D ambiguous. The CDR3 loop spans 15 amino acids. V was pared by 6 bases and J by 4 bases, with 15 bases between. Germline CDR1 MNHEY, CDR2 SVGAGI. CDR3 coding DNA: TGTGCCAGCAGCCGTACTCCTGGCGGCACCGGGGAGCTGTTTTTT. It specifies CASSRTPGGTGELFF.

This clone was counted a single time. This chain connects TRBV7-2 to TRBJ1-2, with 10 bases that match TRBD1. V trimming: 0 bases; J trimming: 8 bases; junction bases outside the gene matches: 3. Germline lookup yields CDR1 SGHTA and CDR2 FQGNSA. CDR3 length: 14 amino acids. CDR3 amino acids: CASSLAPTGGGYTF. The CDR3, as DNA: TGTGCCAGCAGCTTAGCGCCGACAGGGGGCGGCTACACCTTC.

The V gene is TRBV5-6, the J gene TRBJ2-1; TRBD2 aligns across 8 bases. The J segment lost 7 bases and the V segment lost 0 bases, leaving 12 bases of the junction unmatched. This CDR3 comprises 17 residues. CDR1 and CDR2 (germline): SGHDT, YYEEEE. In DNA, the CDR3 is TGTGCCAGCAGCTTGGGAGTAGCGGGGAGGGATATGAATGAGCAGTTCTTC. Translation: CASSLGVAGRDMNEQFF.

The chain has TRBV6-1 and TRBJ2-7; TRBD1 aligns across 7 bases. V lost 6 bases, J lost 1 base, and 6 bases stayed unmatched. The V gene's germline CDR1 is MNHNS and CDR2 SASEGT. The CDR3 is 14 amino acids. Here the CDR3 DNA reads TGTGCCAGCAGCAGCCGGGACAGATCCTACGAGCAGTACTTC. Translating it yields CASSSRDRSYEQYF.

A single count supports this clone. The chain recombines TRBV5-4 with TRBJ2-5, with 7 positions matching TRBD2. This CDR3 is 16 amino acids long. Germline CDR1 reads SGHNT; CDR2 reads YYREEE (reference sequence). Trimming at V came to 6 bases and at J to 11 bases, leaving 22 bases not matched to a gene. The chain's CDR3 is CASTHRWGGKPSEQYF. As DNA, the CDR3 is TGTGCCAGCACCCACCGATGGGGGGGGAAACCAAGTGAGCAGTACTTC.